This TCR beta chain was captured by sequencing in a study of T cell repertoires in cytomegalovirus infection. The germline V gene has CDR1 SQVTM and CDR2 ANQGSEA. Trimming stripped 6 bases from V and 9 bases from J, with 18 bases between. The CDR3 contains 13 residues. Study-wide findings and caveats: Carriers of CMV plus the relevant HLA were identified by cumulative public TCR beta family frequency.

Via MiXCR, TCRdb re-called the reads, giving one row per CDR3 protein. The data contain around 530,000 distinct CDR3 sequences, 26% of them seen just once; the ten biggest clones take up about 12%. As concerns this clonotype: Its target is not known.

The V call is TRBV29-1, the J call TRBJ2-1; D may correspond to TRBD1 or TRBD2 (7 bases each). This sequence originates from a human donor in good health (CMV status not recorded). Some clones in this sample may be carry-over from other donors' samples. The sequencing sample was made of PBMCs. CDR3 nucleotides: TGCAGCGTGCCCAGGGGGGGTATGAGTGAGCAGTTCTTC. Protein product: CSVPRGGMSEQFF.